One sample yielded the 27 T cell receptor beta chains listed below, sequenced in a study of blood T cell repertoires in COVID-19. The method was immunoSEQ multiplex PCR; TCRdb's version includes in-frame clones alone and lacks a portion of them. The profile shows about 160,000 clones, about four fifths of them singletons. Sequenced: peripheral blood. The receptors shown here come from a woman aged 60-75 years with COVID-19, enrolled during active disease.

This clone has only one observation. The chain carries TRBV13 and TRBJ2-1; 8 bases fit TRBD1. The CDR3 length is 18 residues. V lost 2 bases to trimming and J lost 3 bases; unmatched junction nucleotides: 12. Germline-derived CDR1 and CDR2 are PRHDT and FYEKMQ (reference sequence). This CDR3 is CASSLSPRGPGVYNEQFF. DNA for the CDR3: TGTGCCAGCAGCTTATCGCCCAGGGGGCCTGGTGTCTACAATGAGCAGTTCTTC.

The chain recombines TRBV5-4 with TRBJ2-1, with 11 nucleotides matching TRBD2. The CDR3 runs to 17 residues. Germline-derived CDR1 and CDR2 are SGHNT and YYREEE (reference sequence). The V gene end was trimmed by 1 base and the J gene end by 4 bases; junction bases not matched to a gene: 7. For the CDR3, the DNA is TGTGCCAGCAGCTTGTTCGCCGGGACTAGCGGATACAATGAGCAGTTCTTC. Protein: CASSLFAGTSGYNEQFF.

The chain links TRBV5-5 to TRBJ2-6, with TRBD1 matching 8 bases. J lost 1 base, V lost 4 bases, and 1 base had no gene match. Germline CDR1 reads SGHKS; CDR2 reads YYEKEE (reference sequence). The CDR3 has 15 amino acids. Here the CDR3 reads CASSGQGSGANVLTF. The DNA for the CDR3 is TGTGCCAGCAGCGGACAGGGATCTGGGGCCAACGTCCTGACTTTC. The complete variable domain, with remaining parts taken from reference TRBV5-5 and TRBJ2-6, reads DAGVTQSPTHLIKTRGQQVTLRCSPISGHKSVSWYQQVLGQGPQFIFQYYEKEERGRGNFPDRFSARQFPNYSSELNVNALLLGDSALYLCASSGQGSGANVLTFGAGSRLTVL.

The V call is TRBV7-8, the J call TRBJ2-7; D is perhaps TRBD1 (6 bases). The CDR3 covers 12 residues. Trimming stripped 5 bases from V and 7 bases from J, with 12 bases between. Germline V gene lookup returns CDR1 SGHVS and CDR2 FQNEAQ. For the CDR3, the DNA is TGTGCCAGCAGCAGGGGTAGGGGGGAGCAGTACGTC. Protein: CASSRGRGEQYV.

This clone was detected once. The chain couples TRBV6-5 to TRBJ2-2; 7 bases agree with TRBD2. V shed 4 bases and J 4 bases; nucleotides not matched to a gene: 9. The V gene's germline CDR1 is MNHEY and CDR2 SVGAGI. The CDR3 consists of 16 residues. CDR3 in amino acids: CASSLGGALITGELFF. The CDR3 coding sequence is TGTGCCAGCAGTTTGGGAGGGGCCCTAATCACCGGGGAGCTGTTTTTT.

In DNA form, the CDR3 reads TGTGCCAGCAGAAAGACCGGGACAGGGATTGGCTACACCTTC. Its translation: CASRKTGTGIGYTF. This rearrangement joins TRBV7-2 to TRBJ1-2, with 9 bases fitting TRBD1. V was clipped by 6 bases and J by 7 bases; unmatched bases: 9. CDR3 size: 14 residues. Per the germline V gene, CDR1 is SGHTA and CDR2 is FQGNSA.

This chain joins TRBV6-5 and TRBJ2-7, with TRBD1 matching 10 bases. Germline trimming cut 6 bases from V and 7 bases from J; bases unmatched to any gene: 12. The germline V gene encodes CDR1 MNHEY and CDR2 SVGAGI. The CDR3 runs 15 residues. CDR3 sequence (DNA): TGTGCCAGCAGCCTCGGGACAGGGGATCGTGGGGAGCAGTACGTC. Translation: CASSLGTGDRGEQYV.

This chain uses TRBV5-1 with TRBJ2-1, with 11 bases lining up with TRBD2. The CDR3 extends over 18 amino acids. J was trimmed by 4 bases and V by 4 bases; bases with no gene match: 13. CDR1 is SGHRS and CDR2 is YFSETQ in the germline V gene. CDR3 DNA: TGCGCCAGCAGCGGGGGACTAGCGGCCCAATCCCAATACAATGAGCAGTTCTTC. Translation gives CASSGGLAAQSQYNEQFF.

This clone was counted between two and nine times. The genes are TRBV3-1 (or the pseudogene TRBV3-2) and TRBJ2-1, with 11 positions matching TRBD2. With 5 bases clipped from V and 5 bases from J, the junction kept 11 bases outside the gene matches. The CDR3 totals 17 residues. Per the germline V gene, CDR1 is LGHDT and CDR2 is YNNKEL (reference sequence). The CDR3 DNA reads as TGTGCCAGCAGCTCGCCGGGACTAGCGGAGGGGAACAATGAGCAGTTCTTC. Translated, it gives CASSSPGLAEGNNEQFF.

The V call is TRBV2, the J call TRBJ2-1, with 8 bases identical to TRBD1. The CDR3 sequence is 15 residues long. Germline CDR1 and CDR2: SNHLY and FYNNEI. Losses at the gene ends were 6 bases for V and 4 bases for J; bases not matched to a gene: 8. CDR3 DNA: TGTGCCAGCAGCCATACAGGGGGGAGATACAATGAGCAGTTCTTC. This encodes CASSHTGGRYNEQFF.

The J gene is TRBJ1-5, the V gene TRBV6-6; 8 bases are shared with TRBD1. With 5 bases clipped from V and 1 base from J, the junction kept 4 bases outside the gene matches. The CDR3 contains 15 residues. CDR1 MNHNY and CDR2 SVGAGI come from the germline V gene (reference sequence). In nucleotides, the CDR3 is TGTGCCAGCAGTGCAGGGGGCCGGAGCAATCAGCCCCAGCATTTT. Translating it yields CASSAGGRSNQPQHF.

In its sample, this clone was seen once. The CDR3 spells CARGGTGELFF. The DNA for the CDR3 is TGTGCCAGAGGAGGGACCGGGGAGCTGTTTTTT. The chain joins TRBV7-9 to TRBJ2-2; possibly TRBD2 for D (6 bases). V dropped 9 bases and J dropped 5 bases, with 7 bases sitting between them. CDR3 length equals 11 residues. Germline CDR1 reads SEHNR; CDR2 reads FQNEAQ (reference sequence).

The rearrangement uses TRBV28 and TRBJ1-6, with D unresolved. Trimming cost V 6 bases and J 7 bases, with 10 bases left between them. Germline V gene data show CDR1 as MDHEN and CDR2 as SYDVKM. There are 13 residues in the CDR3. The CDR3 loop reads CASRGRANSPLHF. The CDR3 coding sequence is TGTGCCAGCAGAGGGAGGGCCAATTCACCCCTCCACTTT.

V gene TRBV19 combines with J gene TRBJ2-3; tentative D call: TRBD1 (6 bases). This CDR3 spans 15 amino acids. Germline loops: CDR1 LNHDA, CDR2 SQIVND (reference sequence). Trimming removed 4 bases from V and 2 bases from J, with 13 bases in between. The CDR3 bases are TGTGCCAGTAGTACCTACAGGGAACCCACAGATACGCAGTATTTT. It encodes CASSTYREPTDTQYF.

V is TRBV10-3 and J is TRBJ2-5; 8 bases map to TRBD1. CDR1 ENHRY and CDR2 SYGVKD come from the germline V gene. This CDR3 has 14 residues. V lost 5 bases, J lost 6 bases, and 8 bases stayed unmatched. The CDR3: CAISYSDREQTQYF. CDR3 sequence (DNA): TGTGCCATCAGTTACTCGGACAGGGAACAGACCCAGTACTTC.

CDR3 nucleotides: TGCGCCAGCAGCCAAGGTACAGGGATAGGGGAAGGCGGCTACACCTTC. It codes for CASSQGTGIGEGGYTF. This chain joins TRBV4-1 and TRBJ1-2; maybe TRBD1 (6 bases). Between the trimmed V and J ends, which lost 1 base and 8 bases, there was a span of 20 bases. The length of the CDR3 is 16 residues. Germline CDR1 is MGHRA and CDR2 is YSYEKL.

This chain joins TRBV29-1 and TRBJ1-2; D is uncertain. Trimming took 2 bases from V and 6 from J, leaving 13 bases between them. The V gene's germline CDR1 is SQVTM and CDR2 ANQGSEA. The CDR3 runs 13 residues. The CDR3 bases are TGCAGCGTTGAAAAGCCGGGGTTTAATGGCTACACCTTC. Translation: CSVEKPGFNGYTF. Filled out from reference TRBV29-1 and TRBJ1-2, the complete variable domain reads SAVISQKPSRDICQRGTSLTIQCQVDSQVTMMFWYRQQPGQSLTLIATANQGSEATYESGFVIDKFPISRPNLTFSTLTVSNMSPEDSSIYLCSVEKPGFNGYTFGSGTRLTVV.

The chain combines TRBV9 with TRBJ2-3; 7 bases are a match to TRBD1. CDR1 is SGDLS, CDR2 YYNGEE, per germline. Unmatched junction bases numbered 2, after V lost 3 bases and J lost 4 bases. The CDR3 runs to 13 residues. The CDR3 DNA reads as TGTGCCAGCAGCGACAGGGGCGCAGATACGCAGTATTTT. Translation: CASSDRGADTQYF.

This sequence joins TRBV7-3 and TRBJ2-7; perhaps TRBD1 as D (5 bases). The V and J ends lost 5 bases and 3 bases respectively, with 11 bases between them. Per the germline V gene, CDR1 is SGHTA and CDR2 is FQGTGA. This CDR3 region has 13 residues. CDR3 DNA sequence: TGTGCCAGCAGCATCACAGGTAACTACGAGCAGTACTTC. Amino acids: CASSITGNYEQYF.

CDR3 in DNA: TGTGCCAGCAGTGTCGGACAGGGGACCTATGGCTACACCTTC. Encoded protein: CASSVGQGTYGYTF. V is TRBV2 and J is TRBJ1-2, with 9 bases matching TRBD1. The germline gives CDR1 SNHLY, CDR2 FYNNEI. The CDR3 has 14 amino acids. V lost 4 bases to trimming and J lost 4 bases; unmatched junction nucleotides: 4.

As to this clone: Other DNA sequences in the sample encode the same CDR3. The V call is TRBV6-5, the J call TRBJ2-7, with TRBD2 matching over 7 bases. V was clipped by 0 bases and J by 0 bases; unmatched bases: 5. The length of the CDR3 is 16 residues. From germline, CDR1 is MNHEY and CDR2 SVGAGI. In DNA form, the CDR3 reads TGTGCCAGCAGTTACTCTTCTAGCGGAAGCTCCTACGAGCAGTACTTC. Translating gives CASSYSSSGSSYEQYF.

The chain combines TRBV5-1 with TRBJ2-7, with D possibly TRBD2 on 6 matching bases. V gave up 2 bases and J gave up 0 bases, with 12 bases separating them. Per germline, CDR1 SGHRS and CDR2 YFSETQ. The CDR3 length is 15 residues. CDR3 sequence (DNA): TGCGCCAGCAGCTTAAACAGCGGGCCCTCCTACGAGCAGTACTTC. Its protein is CASSLNSGPSYEQYF.

The chain is built from TRBV19 and TRBJ1-4, with D maybe TRBD1 (5 bases). V was shortened by 2 bases and J by 7 bases, with 11 bases between the two germline ends. Germline assignment: CDR1 LNHDA and CDR2 SQIVND (reference sequence). The CDR3 is made up of 14 amino acids. The CDR3 nucleotides are TGTGCCAGTAGTATACGAACAGGAGTTGAAAAACTGTTTTTT. Its translation is CASSIRTGVEKLFF.

This clone came up once. The rearrangement joins TRBV28 to TRBJ2-5, with 9 bases fitting TRBD1. The germline CDR1 and CDR2 sequences are MDHEN and SYDVKM. CDR3 size: 15 residues. V lost 5 bases to trimming and J lost 4 bases; unmatched junction nucleotides: 8. This CDR3 is CASSALGQGRETQYF. DNA for the CDR3: TGTGCCAGCAGTGCCCTGGGACAGGGAAGAGAGACCCAGTACTTC.

The chain has TRBV18 and TRBJ2-7, with 9 bases lining up with TRBD1. J gave up 2 bases and V 6 bases, and 5 bases lay outside the gene matches. CDR1 KGHSH and CDR2 LQKENI come from the germline V gene. CDR3 length equals 14 residues. This CDR3 reads CASSPGQGAYEQYV. The CDR3 nucleotides read TGTGCCAGCTCGCCGGGACAGGGAGCCTACGAGCAGTACGTC.

This clone was detected only a few times. V and J are TRBV7-3 and TRBJ2-1; D ambiguous. Trimming took 5 bases from V and 0 from J, leaving 14 bases between them. There are 16 residues in the CDR3. Germline V CDR1 and CDR2: SGHTA, FQGTGA. The CDR3 DNA is TGTGCCAGCAGCCCGTCCACTGCTAGCTCCTACAATGAGCAGTTCTTC. As protein: CASSPSTASSYNEQFF.

The gene calls are TRBV5-1 and TRBJ2-5; D is unresolved. Germline-derived CDR1 and CDR2 are SGHRS and YFSETQ. The V end lost 5 bases, the J end lost 5 bases, and 7 bases lay between the germline ends. This CDR3 spans 11 amino acids. CDR3 sequence (DNA): TGCGCCAGCAGTTGGCGGGAGACCCAGTACTTC. It is translated as CASSWRETQYF.